These T cell receptor beta chains were read from a single sample in a study of T cell responses to AZD1222 COVID-19 vaccine. The table came from immunoSEQ multiplex PCR; TCRdb's copy has only in-frame clones and leaves some out. The data contain roughly 70,000 clones, roughly 90% of them seen just once; the ten biggest clones take up roughly 17%. This material consisted of peripheral blood, taken on day 0 of AZD1222 vaccination. These receptors came from an adult in good health. Each CDR3 is given with its conserved first and last residue. A D gene is named only where the DNA matches it firmly. Only part of the rows carry a size: once, few, many, or a class if the clone is expanded.

d_call j_call v_call clone_size cdr3_aa cdr3_nt
. TRBJ1-6 TRBV14 . CASSQGLNSPLHF TGTGCCAGCAGCCAAGGTTTGAATTCACCCCTCCACTTT
. TRBJ1-5 TRBV5-1 once CASSLGQGLNQPQHF TGCGCCAGCAGCTTGGGGCAGGGCCTGAATCAGCCCCAGCATTTT
. TRBJ2-7 TRBV3-1/TRBV3-2 . CASSQGGTGEQYF TGTGCCAGCAGCCAAGGGGGGACCGGGGAGCAGTACTTC
. TRBJ1-6 TRBV7-2 . CASSLAPDYNSPLHF TGTGCCAGCAGCTTAGCGCCTGACTATAATTCACCCCTCCACTTT
. TRBJ1-1 TRBV7-9 . CASSSPGSWGGTEAFF TGTGCCAGCAGCTCCCCCGGAAGTTGGGGGGGCACTGAAGCTTTCTTT
. TRBJ2-3 TRBV6-1 . CASSDNRVFTDTQYF TGTGCCAGCAGTGATAACAGGGTCTTCACAGATACGCAGTATTTT
. TRBJ2-2 TRBV5-6 . CASSLVVGRHTGELFF TGTGCCAGCAGCTTGGTTGTGGGTCGGCACACCGGGGAGCTGTTTTTT
. TRBJ2-1 TRBV5-4 few CASSLAGEYNEQFF TGTGCCAGCAGCTTGGCGGGGGAGTACAATGAGCAGTTCTTC
. TRBJ1-2 TRBV21-1 . CASRPSWGDYGYTF TGTGCCAGCCGACCCTCGTGGGGGGACTATGGCTACACCTTC
. TRBJ2-2 TRBV19 . CASSTLGTGELFF TGTGCCAGTAGTACACTCGGCACCGGGGAGCTGTTTTTT
. TRBJ1-5 TRBV7-2 . CASSLGLSQPQHF TGTGCCAGCAGCTTAGGGCTCAGTCAGCCCCAGCATTTT
TRBD1 TRBJ1-5 TRBV4-1 . CASSKSGGLGQPQHF TGCGCCAGCAGTAAATCAGGGGGGTTAGGTCAGCCCCAGCATTTT
TRBD2 TRBJ2-1 TRBV28 . CASSVSGRVDNEQFF TGTGCCAGCAGTGTCAGCGGGAGGGTCGACAATGAGCAGTTCTTC
. TRBJ1-1 TRBV6-5 . CASSRTGKFTEAFF TGTGCCAGCAGTCGAACAGGGAAGTTCACTGAAGCTTTCTTT
TRBD1 TRBJ1-2 TRBV12-5 . CASAVTGASGYGYTF TGTGCTAGTGCGGTTACAGGGGCCTCCGGCTATGGCTACACCTTC
TRBD2 TRBJ2-7 TRBV9 . CASSPRTSGSYEQYF TGTGCCAGCAGCCCCCGGACTAGCGGGAGCTACGAGCAGTACTTC
TRBD2 TRBJ2-5 TRBV19 . CASSTSGQETQYF TGTGCCAGTAGTACTAGCGGCCAAGAGACCCAGTACTTC
. TRBJ2-1 TRBV11-3 . CASSRNVLNEQFF TGTGCCAGCAGCAGAAACGTCTTAAATGAGCAGTTCTTC
TRBD1 TRBJ1-2 TRBV3-1/TRBV3-2 few CASSQDADRGIWGYTF TGTGCCAGCAGCCAAGATGCCGACAGGGGGATTTGGGGCTACACCTTC
. TRBJ1-1 TRBV7-2 medium-sized CASSLVYRNTEAFF TGTGCCAGCAGCTTAGTCTACAGAAACACTGAAGCTTTCTTT
. TRBJ1-6 TRBV7-2 once CASSLAHGSVGSPLHF TGTGCCAGCAGCTTAGCGCATGGGTCTGTAGGTTCACCCCTCCACTTT
TRBD1 TRBJ1-2 TRBV13 . CASSSDRGLYGYTF TGTGCCAGCAGCTCGGACAGGGGACTCTATGGCTACACCTTC
. TRBJ1-4 TRBV9 . CASSVGLNNEKLFF TGTGCCAGCAGCGTAGGACTGAATAATGAAAAACTGTTTTTT
TRBD1 TRBJ1-1 TRBV11-2 . CASSSQGGTEAFF TGTGCCAGCAGCTCTCAGGGGGGGACTGAAGCTTTCTTT
. TRBJ2-1 TRBV5-1 . CASSLEGSADNEQFF TGCGCCAGCAGCTTGGAAGGTAGCGCCGACAATGAGCAGTTCTTC
TRBD1 TRBJ1-5 TRBV5-1 . CASSLTQGDQPQHF TGCGCCAGCAGCTTGACCCAGGGGGATCAGCCCCAGCATTTT
TRBD1 TRBJ1-5 TRBV6-1 . CASSDGQGGQPQHF TGTGCCAGCAGTGATGGACAGGGAGGGCAGCCCCAGCATTTT
. TRBJ1-4 TRBV5-1 . CASSLASDDEKLFF TGCGCCAGCAGCTTGGCTTCCGACGACGAAAAACTGTTTTTT
TRBD2 TRBJ2-1 TRBV7-2 . CASSLDSGEYNEQFF TGTGCCAGCAGCTTAGATAGCGGGGAATACAATGAGCAGTTCTTC
. TRBJ1-2 TRBV6-2/TRBV6-3 . CASSDTGNGYTF TGTGCCAGCAGCGACACAGGGAACGGCTACACCTTC
. TRBJ2-5 TRBV7-9 . CASSLATPGLNHQETQYF TGTGCCAGCAGCTTAGCAACCCCAGGGCTCAACCACCAAGAGACCCAGTACTTC
TRBD2 TRBJ2-1 TRBV11-1 once CASSSGLAGGRFF TGTGCCAGCAGCTCCGGACTAGCGGGTGGTCGGTTCTTC
. TRBJ2-1 TRBV18 . CASSEGRNLRGSYNEQFF TGTGCCAGCTCAGAAGGCAGGAATCTCCGAGGGTCCTACAATGAGCAGTTCTTC
TRBD1 TRBJ2-1 TRBV6-5 . CASRGQGYNEQFF TGTGCCAGCAGAGGACAGGGTTACAATGAGCAGTTCTTC
TRBD1 TRBJ2-5 TRBV27 . CASSLGQEETQYF TGTGCCAGCAGTCTCGGACAGGAAGAGACCCAGTACTTC
. TRBJ2-1 TRBV25-1 few CASSDSLSSYNEQFF TGTGCCAGCAGTGACAGCCTAAGCTCCTACAATGAGCAGTTCTTC
TRBD2 TRBJ2-3 TRBV28 . CASSLPSGRATDTQYF TGTGCCAGCAGCTTACCTAGCGGGAGGGCCACAGATACGCAGTATTTT
. TRBJ2-7 TRBV5-1 . CASSLGDGSYEQYF TGCGCCAGCAGCTTGGGGGACGGCTCCTACGAGCAGTACTTC
TRBD2 TRBJ2-4 TRBV9 . CASSAGLLKAKNIQYF TGTGCCAGCAGCGCGGGACTACTGAAAGCCAAAAACATTCAGTACTTC
. TRBJ1-5 TRBV23-1 once CASSPHSHLDSNQPQHF TGCGCCAGCAGTCCCCATTCCCATCTCGATAGCAATCAGCCCCAGCATTTT
. TRBJ2-2 TRBV6-5 . CASSLTTGELFF TGTGCCAGCAGTCTAACTACCGGGGAGCTGTTTTTT
TRBD1 TRBJ1-3 TRBV5-1 once CASSLGRGAPGNTIYF TGCGCCAGCAGCTTGGGCAGGGGGGCCCCTGGAAACACCATATATTTT
. TRBJ2-2 TRBV6-4 . CASSDSTDTGELFF TGTGCCAGCAGTGACTCGACAGACACCGGGGAGCTGTTTTTT